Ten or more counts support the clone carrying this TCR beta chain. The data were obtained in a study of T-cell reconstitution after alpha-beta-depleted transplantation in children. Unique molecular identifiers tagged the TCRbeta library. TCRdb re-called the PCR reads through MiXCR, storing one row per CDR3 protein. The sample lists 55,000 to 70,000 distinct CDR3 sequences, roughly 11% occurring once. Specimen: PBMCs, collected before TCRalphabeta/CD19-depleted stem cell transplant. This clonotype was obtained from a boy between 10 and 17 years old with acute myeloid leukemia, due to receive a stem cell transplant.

Here the CDR3 DNA reads TGTGCCAGCAGCCCAGTCGATACAGGGGGCGGCTACACCTTC. The encoded protein is CASSPVDTGGGYTF. The rearrangement uses TRBV27 and TRBJ1-2, with 9 nucleotides matching TRBD1. This CDR3 has 14 residues. Trimming cost V 6 bases and J 8 bases; bases outside gene matches: 10. Germline CDR1 reads MNHEY; CDR2 reads SMNVEV (reference sequence).